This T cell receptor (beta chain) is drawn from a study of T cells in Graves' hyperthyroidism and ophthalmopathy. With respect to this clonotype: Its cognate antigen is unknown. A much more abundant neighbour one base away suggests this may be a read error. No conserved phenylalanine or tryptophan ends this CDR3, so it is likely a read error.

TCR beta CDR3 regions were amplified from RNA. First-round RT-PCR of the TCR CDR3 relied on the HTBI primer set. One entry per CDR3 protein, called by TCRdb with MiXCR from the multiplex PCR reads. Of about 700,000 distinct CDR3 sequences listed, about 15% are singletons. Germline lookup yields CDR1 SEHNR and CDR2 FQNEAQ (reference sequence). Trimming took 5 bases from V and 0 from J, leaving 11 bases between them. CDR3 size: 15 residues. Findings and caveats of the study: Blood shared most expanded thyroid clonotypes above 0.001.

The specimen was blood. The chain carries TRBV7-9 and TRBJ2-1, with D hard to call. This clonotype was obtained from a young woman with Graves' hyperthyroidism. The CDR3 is CASSGRVSSYNEQFL. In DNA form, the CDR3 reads TGTGCCAGCAGCGGGCGCGTAAGCTCCTACAATGAGCAGTTCCTC.